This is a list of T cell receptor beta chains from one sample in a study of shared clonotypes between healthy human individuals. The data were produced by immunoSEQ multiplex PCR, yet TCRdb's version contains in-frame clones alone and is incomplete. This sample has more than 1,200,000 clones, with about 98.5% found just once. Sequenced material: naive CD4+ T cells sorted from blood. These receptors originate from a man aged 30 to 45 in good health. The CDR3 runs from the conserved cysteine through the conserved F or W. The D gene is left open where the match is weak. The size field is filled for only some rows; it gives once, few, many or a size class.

DNA: TGTGCCACCAGCAGAGTTCCTCCAGACGCCGGGGGAGCTTTCTTT
CDR3: CATSRVPPDAGGAFF
D: -
size: -
V: TRBV15
J: TRBJ1-1

DNA: TGCAGCGTTGAAGCACGGGCAGCACTTGGCTACACCTTC
CDR3: CSVEARAALGYTF
D: -
size: -
V: TRBV29-1
J: TRBJ1-2

DNA: TGTGCCACCAGCAGAGATCGAGCGGGAGCCCATGAGCAGTTCTTC
CDR3: CATSRDRAGAHEQFF
D: TRBD2
size: -
V: TRBV15
J: TRBJ2-1

DNA: TGTGCCAGCAGTGAAGTTGGACAGGGGGGTCAGCCCCAGCATTTT
CDR3: CASSEVGQGGQPQHF
D: TRBD1
size: -
V: TRBV6-1
J: TRBJ1-5

DNA: TGTGCCAGCTCACCCGGTCCAAACACTGAAGCTTTCTTT
CDR3: CASSPGPNTEAFF
D: -
size: -
V: TRBV18
J: TRBJ1-1

DNA: TGTGCCAGCAGCTTGCCGGGACAGGGGAGGTCCCACGAGCAGTACTTC
CDR3: CASSLPGQGRSHEQYF
D: TRBD1
size: -
V: TRBV5-4
J: TRBJ2-7

DNA: TGTGCCAGCAGCTGGGGGGGAGGGCCTAGCACAGATACGCAGTATTTT
CDR3: CASSWGGGPSTDTQYF
D: TRBD2
size: -
V: TRBV5-4
J: TRBJ2-3

DNA: TGTGCCAGCAGTGACAAAGCGGGAGGCACAGATACGCAGTATTTT
CDR3: CASSDKAGGTDTQYF
D: TRBD2
size: few
V: TRBV6-4
J: TRBJ2-3

DNA: TGTGCCAGCAGCTTAGATGGACAGGGTAGTTTTCATGGCTACACCTTC
CDR3: CASSLDGQGSFHGYTF
D: TRBD1
size: -
V: TRBV7-8
J: TRBJ1-2

DNA: TGCGCCAGCAGCTATCCTAGTTTGTCCTACGAGCAGTACTTC
CDR3: CASSYPSLSYEQYF
D: -
size: -
V: TRBV5-1
J: TRBJ2-7

DNA: TGTGCCATCAGTGAGTCTGACGGGGCTTTTGAAAAACTGTTTTTT
CDR3: CAISESDGAFEKLFF
D: -
size: -
V: TRBV10-3
J: TRBJ1-4

DNA: TGTGCCAGCAGTTCGCGGGTACAGACGGGTAATGAAAAACTGTTTTTT
CDR3: CASSSRVQTGNEKLFF
D: -
size: -
V: TRBV6-5
J: TRBJ1-4

DNA: TGTGCCAGCAGTCACCGTACCATGGGACCCTACGAGCAGTACTTC
CDR3: CASSHRTMGPYEQYF
D: -
size: -
V: TRBV6-5
J: TRBJ2-7

DNA: TGCGCCAGCAGCTGGGGGACTAGCGGGAACTACGAGCAGTACTTC
CDR3: CASSWGTSGNYEQYF
D: TRBD2
size: -
V: TRBV5-1
J: TRBJ2-7

DNA: TGTGCCAGCAGCCCGGGGGGCTATGGCTACACCTTC
CDR3: CASSPGGYGYTF
D: -
size: -
V: TRBV7-9
J: TRBJ1-2

DNA: TGTGCCAGCAGTTTGCGTCTCGGGACAGTTTGGGGCACCATATATTTT
CDR3: CASSLRLGTVWGTIYF
D: TRBD1
size: -
V: TRBV28
J: TRBJ1-3

DNA: TGTGCCAGCTCACCCGGACTAGCTCAGTCAGATACGCAGTATTTT
CDR3: CASSPGLAQSDTQYF
D: TRBD2
size: -
V: TRBV18
J: TRBJ2-3

DNA: TGTGCCAGCGCCTTGGCCGGGACAGCCACCTACGAGCAGTACTTC
CDR3: CASALAGTATYEQYF
D: TRBD1
size: -
V: TRBV7-2
J: TRBJ2-7

DNA: TGCGCCAGCAGCTCGGGACAGAACTATGGCTACACCTTC
CDR3: CASSSGQNYGYTF
D: TRBD1
size: -
V: TRBV5-1
J: TRBJ1-2

DNA: TGCGCCAGCCCGCCTACTCCAGGGGTGCAAGATACGCAGTATTTT
CDR3: CASPPTPGVQDTQYF
D: -
size: -
V: TRBV10-1
J: TRBJ2-3

DNA: TGCGCCAGCAGCCAAGATCTAAGTTGGGACCCGGGGGGCGGAAACACCATATATTTT
CDR3: CASSQDLSWDPGGGNTIYF
D: -
size: -
V: TRBV4-3
J: TRBJ1-3

DNA: TGTGCCACCACAGGGGGCGCGGGCTCCTACAATGAGCAGTTCTTC
CDR3: CATTGGAGSYNEQFF
D: TRBD1
size: -
V: TRBV19
J: TRBJ2-1

DNA: TGTGCCAGCAGTATACAGGGTGGGAGCAATCAGCCCCAGCATTTT
CDR3: CASSIQGGSNQPQHF
D: -
size: -
V: TRBV28
J: TRBJ1-5

DNA: TGCAGCGCTTGGGGTGGGGAGCTGTTTTTT
CDR3: CSAWGGELFF
D: -
size: -
V: TRBV29-1
J: TRBJ2-2

DNA: TGTGCCAGCAGCCCACAGGGTGGCGAGCAGTACTTC
CDR3: CASSPQGGEQYF
D: -
size: -
V: TRBV7-3
J: TRBJ2-7

DNA: TGTGCCAGCAGCTTAGGGGGTCGGACTAGCGGCTCCTACAATGAGCAGTTCTTC
CDR3: CASSLGGRTSGSYNEQFF
D: TRBD2
size: -
V: TRBV7-2
J: TRBJ2-1

DNA: TGTGCCAGCACGACAGTGAACACTGAAGCTTTCTTT
CDR3: CASTTVNTEAFF
D: -
size: -
V: TRBV2
J: TRBJ1-1

DNA: TGTGCCAGCAGCTTTATCCTGGGGGGGCGAGACGAGCAGTACTTC
CDR3: CASSFILGGRDEQYF
D: -
size: -
V: TRBV7-9
J: TRBJ2-7

DNA: TGTGCCAGCAGTCTGACAGGTATCACTGAAGCTTTCTTT
CDR3: CASSLTGITEAFF
D: -
size: once
V: TRBV28
J: TRBJ1-1

DNA: TGTGCCAGCAGTCCGACAGCGTTTGGATACGAGCAGTACTTC
CDR3: CASSPTAFGYEQYF
D: -
size: -
V: TRBV27
J: TRBJ2-7

DNA: TGTGCCAGTAGTATAGACGGGGGGACCCAGTACTTC
CDR3: CASSIDGGTQYF
D: -
size: -
V: TRBV19
J: TRBJ2-5